These T cell receptor beta chains were read from a single sample in a study of blood T cell repertoires in COVID-19. This table comes from immunoSEQ multiplex PCR, and its TCRdb copy is limited to in-frame clones, with some not included. The repertoire holds some 68,000 clones, with about 88% as singletons. Sequenced input: peripheral blood. The receptor set was obtained from a middle-aged man with active COVID-19. Both conserved end residues are part of each CDR3. D genes are given only for firm matches. Part of the rows lack a size; the others show once, few, many or a class for expanded clones.

>.|TRBJ1-2|TRBV4-1|.
CASSQRSTSNYGYTF
TGCGCCAGCAGCCAACGATCTACGTCTAACTATGGCTACACCTTC
>.|TRBJ2-5|TRBV20-1|.
CSASSSRQETQYF
TGCAGTGCAAGTTCTAGTCGCCAAGAGACCCAGTACTTC
>.|TRBJ2-2|TRBV4-1|.
CASSQASTFWVTGELFF
TGCGCCAGCAGCCAGGCTTCGACTTTTTGGGTCACCGGGGAGCTGTTTTTT
>TRBD1|TRBJ1-1|TRBV11-2|.
CASSSSGTGETAFF
TGTGCCAGCAGCTCCTCCGGGACAGGGGAGACGGCTTTCTTT
>.|TRBJ2-1|TRBV9|.
CASSATSYNEQFF
TGTGCCAGCAGCGCCACATCCTACAATGAGCAGTTCTTC
>TRBD1|TRBJ1-3|TRBV14|.
CASSLRDRANTIYF
TGTGCCAGCAGCCTCCGGGACAGGGCGAACACCATATATTTT
>TRBD1|TRBJ2-7|TRBV11-2|once
CASSTTGQGNEQYF
TGTGCCAGCAGCACAACGGGACAGGGCAACGAGCAGTACTTC
>.|TRBJ1-1|TRBV6-5|.
CATHPGGSLTEAFF
TGTGCCACCCACCCGGGGGGCTCCCTCACTGAAGCTTTCTTT
>.|TRBJ1-2|TRBV3-1/TRBV3-2|.
CASSRGQTNYGYTF
TGTGCCAGCAGCCGGGGGCAAACTAACTATGGCTACACCTTC
>.|TRBJ2-4|TRBV3-1/TRBV3-2|.
CASSQGLLRKNIQYF
TGTGCCAGCAGCCAAGGTCTATTGAGGAAAAACATTCAGTACTTC
>.|TRBJ1-4|TRBV5-1|.
CASSLYRNQATNEKLFF
TGCGCCAGCAGCTTGTACCGGAACCAGGCAACTAATGAAAAACTGTTTTTT
>TRBD1|TRBJ2-2|TRBV28|.
CASRSQGAHGELFF
TGTGCCAGCAGATCACAGGGGGCGCACGGGGAGCTGTTTTTT
>.|TRBJ2-7|TRBV19|.
CASSKGVGSYEQYF
TGTGCCAGTAGTAAAGGGGTGGGCTCCTACGAGCAGTACTTC
>TRBD1|TRBJ1-2|TRBV27|.
CASSYLQGAPRGYTF
TGTGCCAGCAGTTACTTACAGGGGGCGCCTCGCGGCTACACCTTC
>.|TRBJ2-3|TRBV5-1|.
CASSLDRSTDTQYF
TGCGCCAGCAGCTTGGACAGGAGCACAGATACGCAGTATTTT
>.|TRBJ2-5|TRBV5-1|.
CASSFKTVQETQYF
TGCGCCAGCAGCTTCAAGACAGTGCAAGAGACCCAGTACTTC
>.|TRBJ2-3|TRBV30|.
CAWSQEGTDTQYF
TGTGCCTGGAGTCAGGAAGGCACAGATACGCAGTATTTT
>TRBD1|TRBJ1-2|TRBV5-1|.
CASSWTGSGYGYTF
TGCGCCAGCAGTTGGACAGGGAGCGGCTATGGCTACACCTTC
>.|TRBJ1-1|TRBV7-8|.
CASSLSAGVTTEAFF
TGTGCCAGCAGCTTATCCGCGGGGGTGACCACTGAAGCTTTCTTT
>TRBD1|TRBJ2-5|TRBV18|.
CASSPRDRSETQYF
TGTGCCAGCTCACCAAGGGACAGATCGGAGACCCAGTACTTC
>TRBD2|TRBJ2-3|TRBV9|.
CASSAGTSGGAGTQYF
TGTGCCAGCAGCGCCGGGACTAGCGGGGGGGCGGGTACGCAGTATTTT
>TRBD1|TRBJ1-2|TRBV13|.
CASREQGGRGYTF
TGTGCCAGCAGGGAACAGGGGGGACGTGGCTACACCTTC
>.|TRBJ2-1|TRBV7-6|.
CASSLTGPNEQFF
TGTGCCAGCAGCTTAACAGGGCCCAATGAGCAGTTCTTC
>TRBD1|TRBJ2-7|TRBV27|.
CASSYSGGEQYF
TGTGCCAGCAGTTACTCAGGGGGCGAGCAGTACTTC
>.|TRBJ2-5|TRBV20-1|.
CSASGEISAETQYF
TGCAGTGCTAGTGGTGAGATATCAGCGGAGACCCAGTACTTC
>.|TRBJ2-5|TRBV7-9|.
CASSLRQVVIETQYF
TGTGCCAGCAGCTTAAGACAGGTCGTCATAGAGACCCAGTACTTC
>.|TRBJ1-1|TRBV5-1|.
CASSSSLRNTEAFF
TGCGCCAGCAGCTCCTCTCTGAGGAACACTGAAGCTTTCTTT
>.|TRBJ2-2|TRBV5-6|few
CASSLIANTGELFF
TGTGCCAGCAGCCTAATTGCGAACACCGGGGAGCTGTTTTTT
>TRBD1|TRBJ1-1|TRBV5-6|.
CASSYYRDRDGEAFF
TGTGCCAGCAGCTACTACCGGGACAGGGACGGCGAAGCTTTCTTT
>TRBD1|TRBJ2-3|TRBV19|.
CASSTLGTGGGPDTQYF
TGTGCCAGTAGTACGCTTGGGACAGGGGGCGGGCCAGATACGCAGTATTTT
>TRBD1|TRBJ2-7|TRBV2|.
CATDRANEQYF
TGTGCAACTGACAGGGCAAACGAGCAGTACTTC
>TRBD2|TRBJ2-5|TRBV5-1|.
CASKSGGGETQYF
TGCGCCAGCAAGAGCGGGGGCGGTGAGACCCAGTACTTC
>TRBD1|TRBJ2-7|TRBV7-2|.
CASSLRGTGISNEQYF
TGTGCCAGCAGCTTACGGGGGACAGGGATTTCCAACGAGCAGTACTTC
>.|TRBJ1-4|TRBV11-2|once
CASSLGEGSSEKLFF
TGTGCCAGCAGCTTAGGGGAGGGCAGTAGTGAAAAACTGTTTTTT
>TRBD1|TRBJ1-3|TRBV5-4|.
CASSPGQGSSNTIYF
TGTGCCAGCAGCCCGGGACAGGGGTCTTCAAACACCATATATTTT
>TRBD2|TRBJ2-3|TRBV19|.
CASSISGGGTDTQYF
TGTGCCAGTAGTATATCCGGGGGGGGCACAGATACGCAGTATTTT
>TRBD2|TRBJ2-3|TRBV4-1|.
CASSHLKASGGDTDTQYF
TGCGCCAGCAGCCATCTAAAAGCGAGCGGGGGGGACACAGATACGCAGTATTTT
>TRBD1|TRBJ1-5|TRBV6-2/TRBV6-3|.
CASSGTDRDKPQHF
TGTGCCAGCAGTGGAACGGACAGGGACAAGCCCCAGCATTTT
>TRBD1|TRBJ2-5|TRBV18|.
CASSPRQGVRETQYF
TGTGCCAGCTCACCACGCCAGGGGGTTCGGGAGACCCAGTACTTC
>TRBD1|TRBJ1-2|TRBV11-1|.
CASSFQGGYGYTF
TGTGCCAGCAGCTTCCAGGGGGGCTATGGCTACACCTTC
>.|TRBJ2-7|TRBV5-1|.
CASSSTQTSGGVDPYEQYF
TGCGCCAGCAGCTCTACGCAAACCTCAGGAGGGGTAGACCCCTACGAGCAGTACTTC
>.|TRBJ1-2|TRBV29-1|.
CSVEEEGSRGYTF
TGCAGCGTTGAAGAGGAGGGGTCGAGGGGCTACACCTTC
>.|TRBJ1-2|TRBV21-1|.
CASLDRNRGFNYGYTF
TGTGCCAGCCTGGACAGGAATAGGGGTTTTAACTATGGCTACACCTTC
>TRBD1|TRBJ2-7|TRBV2|.
CASSLQGEGEQYF
TGTGCCAGCAGTCTACAGGGGGAAGGCGAGCAGTACTTC
>.|TRBJ2-2|TRBV14|once
CASQPMVTGGELFF
TGTGCCAGCCAACCGATGGTGACAGGCGGGGAGCTGTTTTTT
>.|TRBJ1-5|TRBV19|.
CASSSPWHQPQHF
TGTGCCAGTAGTAGCCCTTGGCACCAGCCCCAGCATTTT
>.|TRBJ2-7|TRBV5-8|.
CASSLRRGGREQYF
TGTGCCAGCAGCTTGAGGCGAGGGGGTCGCGAGCAGTACTTC
>TRBD1|TRBJ2-3|TRBV19|once
CASSDRGIEAQYF
TGTGCCAGTTCGGACAGGGGAATAGAGGCGCAGTATTTT
>.|TRBJ2-4|TRBV7-8|.
CASSKERAAGNIQYF
TGTGCCAGCAGCAAAGAAAGGGCGGCAGGGAACATTCAGTACTTC
>.|TRBJ2-2|TRBV9|.
CASSVAGTGELFF
TGTGCCAGCAGCGTAGCGGGCACCGGGGAGCTGTTTTTT
>TRBD2|TRBJ2-3|TRBV7-2|.
CASRLRRLAGGTDTQYF
TGTGCCAGCAGGCTTAGACGCTTAGCGGGGGGCACAGATACGCAGTATTTT
>TRBD1|TRBJ2-5|TRBV10-3|once
CAISDRGPTQYF
TGTGCCATCAGTGACAGGGGGCCGACCCAGTACTTC
>.|TRBJ1-6|TRBV5-1|.
CASSPSGADSPLHF
TGCGCCAGCAGCCCTTCAGGGGCCGATTCACCCCTCCACTTT
>.|TRBJ2-1|TRBV27|.
CASSLHSVGEQFF
TGTGCCAGCAGCCTTCATAGCGTCGGTGAGCAGTTCTTC
>.|TRBJ1-2|TRBV5-4|few
CASSLARRLNYGYTF
TGTGCCAGCAGCTTGGCCCGCAGACTAAACTATGGCTACACCTTC
>TRBD1|TRBJ2-7|TRBV2|.
CASQEEGAGPATYEQYF
TGTGCCAGTCAAGAAGAGGGGGCGGGTCCCGCTACCTACGAGCAGTACTTC
>.|TRBJ1-1|TRBV6-1|.
CASSEESPQVVNTEAFF
TGTGCCAGCAGTGAAGAGTCTCCGCAGGTGGTGAACACTGAAGCTTTCTTT
>TRBD1|TRBJ2-2|TRBV5-1|.
CASYRDSYTGELFF
TGCGCCAGCTACCGGGACAGCTACACCGGGGAGCTGTTTTTT
>.|TRBJ2-3|TRBV5-1|once
CASSLVGGITDTQYF
TGCGCCAGCAGCTTGGTGGGGGGAATCACAGATACGCAGTATTTT
>.|TRBJ1-6|TRBV4-1|.
CASSQEGLLSSPLHF
TGCGCCAGCAGCCAAGAGGGACTCCTGAGTTCACCCCTCCACTTT